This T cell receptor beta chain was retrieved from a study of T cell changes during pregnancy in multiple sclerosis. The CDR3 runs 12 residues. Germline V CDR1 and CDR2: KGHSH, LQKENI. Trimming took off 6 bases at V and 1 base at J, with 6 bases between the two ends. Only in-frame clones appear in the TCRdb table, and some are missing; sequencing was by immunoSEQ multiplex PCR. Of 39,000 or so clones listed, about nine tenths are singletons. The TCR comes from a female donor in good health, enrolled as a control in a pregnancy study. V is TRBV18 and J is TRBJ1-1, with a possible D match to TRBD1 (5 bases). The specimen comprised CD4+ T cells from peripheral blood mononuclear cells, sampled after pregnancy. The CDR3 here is CASSRANTEAFF. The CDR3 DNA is TGTGCCAGCTCCAGGGCGAACACTGAAGCTTTCTTT.